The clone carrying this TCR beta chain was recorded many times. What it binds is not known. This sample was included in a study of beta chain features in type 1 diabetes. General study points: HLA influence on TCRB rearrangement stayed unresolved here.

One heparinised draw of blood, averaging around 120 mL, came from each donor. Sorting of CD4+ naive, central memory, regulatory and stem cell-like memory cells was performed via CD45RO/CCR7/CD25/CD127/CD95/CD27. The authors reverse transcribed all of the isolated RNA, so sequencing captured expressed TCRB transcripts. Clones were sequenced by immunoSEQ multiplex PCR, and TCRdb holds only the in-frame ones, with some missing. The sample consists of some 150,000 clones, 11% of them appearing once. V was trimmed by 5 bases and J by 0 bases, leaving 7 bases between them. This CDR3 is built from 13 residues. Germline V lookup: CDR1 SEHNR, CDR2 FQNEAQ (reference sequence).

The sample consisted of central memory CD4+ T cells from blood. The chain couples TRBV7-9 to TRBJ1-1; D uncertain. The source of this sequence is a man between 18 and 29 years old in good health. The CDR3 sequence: CASSRAMNTEAFF. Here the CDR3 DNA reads TGTGCCAGCAGCAGGGCAATGAACACTGAAGCTTTCTTT.